The source of this T cell receptor (beta chain) is a study of blood T cells in healthy people across ages. With a J-beta primer mix and a sample-barcoded 5' primer, a second PCR ran 7 to 11 cycles. TCRdb fed the 5' RACE reads into MiXCR, producing one record per CDR3 protein. The sample lists 1.5 million to 2 million distinct CDR3 sequences, around half seen once, with more than 2% in the top ten. Deletions cut 4 bases from V and 7 bases from J, with 23 bases between. This CDR3 spans 16 amino acids. Germline V CDR1 and CDR2: SQVTM, ANQGSEA. J is TRBJ2-1 and V is TRBV29-1, with D perhaps given as TRBD1 or TRBD2 (5 bases each). Sequencing was carried out using blood. The TCR sequence derives from a woman aged 40 to 50 in good health. The CDR3 nucleotides are TGCAGCGTTGCAGGGACGGTTAGCCGAGGGGTGAATGAGCAGTTCTTC. This sequence encodes CSVAGTVSRGVNEQFF.